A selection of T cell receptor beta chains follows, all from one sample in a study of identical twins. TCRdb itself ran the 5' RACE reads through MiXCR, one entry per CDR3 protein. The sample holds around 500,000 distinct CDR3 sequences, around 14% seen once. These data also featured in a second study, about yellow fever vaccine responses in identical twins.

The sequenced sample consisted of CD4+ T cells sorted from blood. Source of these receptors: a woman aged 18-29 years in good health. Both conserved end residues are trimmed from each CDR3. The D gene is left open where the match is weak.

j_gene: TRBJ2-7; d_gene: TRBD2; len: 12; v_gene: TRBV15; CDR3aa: ATTGLAGGYEQY
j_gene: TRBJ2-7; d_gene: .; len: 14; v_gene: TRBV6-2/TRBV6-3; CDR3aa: ASSRPQRRLTYEQY
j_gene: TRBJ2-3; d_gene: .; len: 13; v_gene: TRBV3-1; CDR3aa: ASSQAQTSTDTQY
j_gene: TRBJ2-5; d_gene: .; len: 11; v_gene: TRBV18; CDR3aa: ATTMGSQETQY
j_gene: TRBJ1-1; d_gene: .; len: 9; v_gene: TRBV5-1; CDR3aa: ASSSAGEAF
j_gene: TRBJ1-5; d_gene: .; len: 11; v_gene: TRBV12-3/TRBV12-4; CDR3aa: ASSRRGSQPQH
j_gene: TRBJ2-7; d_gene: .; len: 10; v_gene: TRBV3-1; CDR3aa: ASSQVENEQY
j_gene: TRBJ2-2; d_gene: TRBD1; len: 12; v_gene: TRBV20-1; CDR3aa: SADLTGVTGELF
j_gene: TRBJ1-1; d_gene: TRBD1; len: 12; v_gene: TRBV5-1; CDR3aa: ASSLGQGASEAF
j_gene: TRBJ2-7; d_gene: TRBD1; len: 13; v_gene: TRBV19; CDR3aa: ASSITGQESYEQY
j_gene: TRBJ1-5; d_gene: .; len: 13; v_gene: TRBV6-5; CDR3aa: ASSYGQNSNQPQH
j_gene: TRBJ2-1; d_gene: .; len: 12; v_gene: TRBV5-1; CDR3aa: ASSGTLEYNEQF
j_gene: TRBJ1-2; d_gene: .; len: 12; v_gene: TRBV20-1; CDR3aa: SARRQGLNYGYT
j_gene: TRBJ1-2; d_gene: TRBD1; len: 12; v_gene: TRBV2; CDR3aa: ASRVTGVGYGYT
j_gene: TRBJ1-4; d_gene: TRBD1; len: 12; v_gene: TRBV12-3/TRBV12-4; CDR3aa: ASSLRTGDEKLF
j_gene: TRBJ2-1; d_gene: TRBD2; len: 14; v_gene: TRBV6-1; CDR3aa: ASSPRTSGTYNEQF
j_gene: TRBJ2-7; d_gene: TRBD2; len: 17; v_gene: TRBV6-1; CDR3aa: ASSRPRLAGETILYEQY
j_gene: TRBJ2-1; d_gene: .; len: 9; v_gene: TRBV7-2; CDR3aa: ASSTQLGQF
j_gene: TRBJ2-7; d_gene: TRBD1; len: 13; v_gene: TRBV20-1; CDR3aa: SARTNRDRVYEQY
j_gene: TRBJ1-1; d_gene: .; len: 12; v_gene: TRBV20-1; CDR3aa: SAVRGGKNTEAF
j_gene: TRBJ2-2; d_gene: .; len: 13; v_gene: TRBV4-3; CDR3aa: ASSQDGSGTGELF
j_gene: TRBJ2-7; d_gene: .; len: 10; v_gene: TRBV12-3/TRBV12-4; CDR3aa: ASRDTGYEQY
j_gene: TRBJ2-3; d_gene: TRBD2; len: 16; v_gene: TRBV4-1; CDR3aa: ASSLGTSGGANSDTQY
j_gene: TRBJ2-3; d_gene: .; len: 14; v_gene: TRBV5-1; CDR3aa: ASSSGQGSFTDTQY
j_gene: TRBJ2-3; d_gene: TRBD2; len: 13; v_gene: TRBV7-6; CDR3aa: ASSLVGGGTDTQY
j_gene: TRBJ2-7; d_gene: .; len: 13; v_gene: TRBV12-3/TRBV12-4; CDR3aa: ASSSLGLTIYEQY
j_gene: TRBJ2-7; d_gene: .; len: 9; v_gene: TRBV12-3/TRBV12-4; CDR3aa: ASSLSAPQY
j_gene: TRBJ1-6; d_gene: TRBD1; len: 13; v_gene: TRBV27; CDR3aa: ASSPRQGTSSPLH
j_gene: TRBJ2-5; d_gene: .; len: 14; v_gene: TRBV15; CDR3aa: ATTSGRGSIVETQY
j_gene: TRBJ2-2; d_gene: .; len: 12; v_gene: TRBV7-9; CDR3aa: ASSLESITGELF
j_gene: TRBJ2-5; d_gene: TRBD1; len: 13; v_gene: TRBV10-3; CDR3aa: AISESRQGAETQY
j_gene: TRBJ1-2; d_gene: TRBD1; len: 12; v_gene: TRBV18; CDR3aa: ASSETGGSYGYT
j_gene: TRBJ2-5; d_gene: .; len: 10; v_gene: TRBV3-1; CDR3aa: ASSQDMRAQY
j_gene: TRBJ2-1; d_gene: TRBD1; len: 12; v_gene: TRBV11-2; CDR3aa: ASSRSTGDNEQF
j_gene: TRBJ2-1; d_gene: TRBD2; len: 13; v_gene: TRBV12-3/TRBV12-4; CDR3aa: ASRPGLAGYNEQF
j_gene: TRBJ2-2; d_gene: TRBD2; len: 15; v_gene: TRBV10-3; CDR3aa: ATARSPGGSDTGELF
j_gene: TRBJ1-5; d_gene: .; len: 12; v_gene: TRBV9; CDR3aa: ASSQGADNQPQH
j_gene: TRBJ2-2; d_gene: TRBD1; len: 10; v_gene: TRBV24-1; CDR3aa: AAGTGTGELF
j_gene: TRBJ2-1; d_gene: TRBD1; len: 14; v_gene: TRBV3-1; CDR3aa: ASSQDRTGGYNEQF
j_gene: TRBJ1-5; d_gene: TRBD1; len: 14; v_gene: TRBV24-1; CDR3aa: ATSDPGQGLHQPQH
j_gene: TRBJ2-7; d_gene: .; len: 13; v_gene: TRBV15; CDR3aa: ATSRDAGSPYEQY
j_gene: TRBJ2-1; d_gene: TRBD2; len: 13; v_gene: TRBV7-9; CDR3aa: ASSLTGGAWNEQF
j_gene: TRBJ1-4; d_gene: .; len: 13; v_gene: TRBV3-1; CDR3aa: ASSQDPGGREKLF
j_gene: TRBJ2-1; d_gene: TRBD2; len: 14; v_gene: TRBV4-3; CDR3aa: ASSRGPSGSFGEQF
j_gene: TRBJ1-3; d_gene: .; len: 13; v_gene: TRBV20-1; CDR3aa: SARSPGRSGNTIY
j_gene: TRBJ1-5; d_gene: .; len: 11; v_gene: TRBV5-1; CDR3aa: ASSPDGNQPQH
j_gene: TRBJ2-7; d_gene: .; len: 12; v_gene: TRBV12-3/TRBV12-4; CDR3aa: ASRMYTGYGEQY
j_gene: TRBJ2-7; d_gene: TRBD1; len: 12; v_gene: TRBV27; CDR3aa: ASSFWDRHYEQY
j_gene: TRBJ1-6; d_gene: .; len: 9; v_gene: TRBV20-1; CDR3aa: SARRGSPLH
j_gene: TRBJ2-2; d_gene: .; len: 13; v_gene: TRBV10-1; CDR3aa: ASSPTRVPTGELF